Here is one T cell receptor (gamma chain) with its context. This clone is large (0.1 to 1%). Its recognized antigen is unknown. Given a much more abundant clone one base away, this may be a read error. Different DNA sequences within this sample yield the same CDR3. This specimen's treatment or condition label, interpreted: aminobisphosphonate causing endogenous IPP accumulation, around 1 uM. After expansion, live CD3+ TCRgammadelta+ Vgamma9+ Vdelta2+ T cells were FACS-sorted on a FACS Aria III. Before expansion, PBMC received a one-day pulse of roughly 1 uM zoledronate and were then washed three times. The cultures were expanded for around 15 days, and IL-2 was added again every 3 to 4 days. Following the one-day stimulant pulse, cells were washed three times and were subsequently cultured in medium containing around 100 U/mL IL-2. Before culture, peripheral blood mononuclear cells were isolated by Lymphoprep gradient centrifugation and frozen in liquid nitrogen.

For CDR1 and CDR2, the germline V gene (reference sequence) lists GITISATS and ISYDGTV. From the cysteine through the phenylalanine, the CDR3 covers 16 amino acids. The sequence is cut down to CDR3 DNA, 48 bases in frame from base 1. Trimming takes 0 bases off V and 6 bases off J; junction bases not matched to a gene: 2. The library was prepared using 5' RACE. RNA was extracted from around 10,000 sorted cells per sample using the RNeasy Micro Kit. Libraries were generated by template-switch reverse transcription, after which the CDR3gamma and CDR3delta regions were amplified by PCR. Amplicons were sequenced on an Illumina MiSeq using the V2 300 kit, producing 150 bp paired-end reads. From the authors' description of their analysis: FastQC version 0.11.8 was used to check read quality. MiXCR version 3.0.3 was used to build CDR3 sequences by aligning reads to GenBank TRG or TRD reference genes. MiXCR ran with default parameters, except that TRDD assembly used 3 instead of 5 consecutive nucleotides. VDJtools version 1.2.1 with default settings was used for the repertoire analyses, which included normalized Shannon-Wiener diversity, clonotype tracking and multidimensional scaling. CDR3 sequences that were out of frame or contained stop codons were removed from analysis. TCRdb called clones from the public reads with CATT, and repeated DNA sequences were later combined into one row. The V and J calls follow TCRdb's processing rather than the paper's. For this sample there are about 450 gamma-chain clones; around an eighth appear just once. The ten largest clones capture 28% of the sample.

The sample originates from a study of in vitro expanded adult blood gammadelta T cells (TCRdb year 2020). Concerning the study at large: Sort purities ranging from around 93% to 100% Vgamma9Vdelta2 cells among T cells were obtained. Cells from each donor were stimulated separately with HMBPP, zoledronate or AbnobaViscum P, and the TRG and TRD CDR3 repertoires were sequenced for each condition. Three subjects were included in the TCR repertoire analysis. The study compared the TCR repertoire of Vgamma9Vdelta2 T cells expanded in vitro with a mistletoe-extract drug against those expanded with HMBPP or zoledronate. The paper as a whole reports these results and caveats: Top TRGV9 CDR3 clonotypes were largely public, being shared across donors and across all three stimulation conditions. The TRDV2 repertoire shared between treatments was private to each donor, and multidimensional scaling grouped TRD repertoires by subject rather than by stimulant. AbnobaViscum P-expanded Vgamma9Vdelta2 repertoires showed CDR3 length, diversity and J usage similar to HMBPP- and zoledronate-expanded repertoires, suggesting a polyclonal response. All repertoires were derived from in vitro expanded cultures of healthy donor cells rather than from mistletoe-treated patients.

The chain is encoded by TRGV9 joined to TRGJP. The sequence was collected from an adult in good health. The material sequenced was gamma-delta T cells from peripheral blood expanded in culture, taken from an in vitro culture stimulated with zoledronate. The nucleotide sequence reads TGTGCCTTGTGGGAGGTGCCAGAGTTGGGCAAAAAAATCAAGGTATTT. Its translation reads: CALWEVPELGKKIKVF.